Listed below are T cell receptor beta chains from one sample, sequenced in a study of blood T cell repertoires in COVID-19. Repertoires were generated with immunoSEQ multiplex PCR, while TCRdb's copy carries only in-frame clones and drops some. The sample carries 150,000 to 200,000 clones, around 87% recorded once. The sample was peripheral blood. These receptors were obtained from a man between 18 and 35 years old with active or convalescent COVID-19. CDR3s include the opening cysteine and the closing phenylalanine or tryptophan. A D gene is named only where the DNA matches it firmly. Only some rows state a clone size, as once, few, many or a class for expanded clones.

TRBJ1-6	.	TRBV25-1	TRBD1	TGTGCCAGCAGTGACCGGACAGGGGGGTCCGCAAATTCACCCCTCCACTTT	CASSDRTGGSANSPLHF
TRBJ1-2	few	TRBV28	.	TGTGCCAGCAGCTCCTACGCGGGGAGAGGCCACTATGGCTACACCTTC	CASSSYAGRGHYGYTF
TRBJ2-1	.	TRBV11-3	TRBD2	TGTGCCAGCAGCTTTCTCGACGGGAGGAACTTCAATGAGCAGTTCTTC	CASSFLDGRNFNEQFF
TRBJ2-2	.	TRBV5-1	TRBD1	TGCGCCAGCAGCTTGCCAGGGGGCGACACCGGGGAGCTGTTTTTT	CASSLPGGDTGELFF
TRBJ1-1	.	TRBV25-1	TRBD1	TGTGCCAGCAGTGAATCGAGACAGGGGGACACTGAAGCTTTCTTT	CASSESRQGDTEAFF
TRBJ2-4	.	TRBV19	TRBD2	TGTGCCAGTAGTAGGAGACTAGCGGGGACGGGGGGAAAAAACATTCAGTACTTC	CASSRRLAGTGGKNIQYF
TRBJ2-3	.	TRBV5-1	TRBD2	TGCGCCAGCAGCTTGGTTTGGGGGGGGACCACAGATACGCAGTATTTT	CASSLVWGGTTDTQYF
TRBJ2-1	.	TRBV19	.	TGTGCCAGCAAGAGGGACTCAGGGACGTACGGGTACAATGAGCAGTTCTTC	CASKRDSGTYGYNEQFF
TRBJ1-4	.	TRBV16	.	TGTGCCAGCAGCCAGGGGCTGGGAATGAAAAAACTGTTTTTT	CASSQGLGMKKLFF
TRBJ2-7	.	TRBV6-5	TRBD2	TGTGCCAGCAGTTACTCGACTAGCGGGAGCATATACGAGCAGTACTTC	CASSYSTSGSIYEQYF
TRBJ1-5	.	TRBV4-1	.	TGCGCCAGCAGCCAAGCAGATAGCAATCAGCCCCAGCATTTT	CASSQADSNQPQHF
TRBJ2-7	.	TRBV14	.	TGTGCCAGCAGCCAATATAATAACGAGCAGTACTTC	CASSQYNNEQYF
TRBJ2-3	.	TRBV24-1	TRBD2	TGTGCCACCAGTGATTGGACTAGCCCATCCACAGATACGCAGTATTTT	CATSDWTSPSTDTQYF
TRBJ1-3	.	TRBV30	.	TGTGCCTGGAGTGTAGCCACTTACTCTGGAAACACCATATATTTT	CAWSVATYSGNTIYF
TRBJ1-5	few	TRBV19	.	TGTGCCAGTAGCCGGGGTAGATCAAGCAATCAGCCCCAGCATTTT	CASSRGRSSNQPQHF
TRBJ1-1	.	TRBV6-5	.	TGTGCCAGCAGTCTCGCGCTTAAGAACACTGAAGCTTTCTTT	CASSLALKNTEAFF
TRBJ1-3	.	TRBV2	TRBD1	TGTGCCAGCAAGGGGGGACAGAACTCTGGAAACACCATATATTTT	CASKGGQNSGNTIYF
TRBJ2-1	.	TRBV6-5	TRBD2	TGTGCCAGCAGCGTCGGCGGGAGCTCCTACAATGAGCAGTTCTTC	CASSVGGSSYNEQFF
TRBJ1-4	once	TRBV7-2	.	TGTGCCAGCAGCCGGGCGGGGGCCCGGGAAAAACTGTTTTTT	CASSRAGAREKLFF
TRBJ2-1	.	TRBV3-1/TRBV3-2	TRBD1	TGTGCCAGCAGCCAAGTTCCCCCCGACAGGGGGTTGTATGAGCAGTTCTTC	CASSQVPPDRGLYEQFF
TRBJ1-5	.	TRBV2	TRBD1	TGTGCCAGCACCAGACAGGGTAATCAGCCCCAGCATTTT	CASTRQGNQPQHF
TRBJ1-2	few	TRBV2	.	TGTGCCAGCACGTCCCAGGGGTATTATGGCTACACCTTC	CASTSQGYYGYTF
TRBJ1-5	once	TRBV12-1	.	TGTGCCAGCAGCTTTGCGCCAGACACAATCAGCGGCCGAGATCAGCCCCAGCATTTT	CASSFAPDTISGRDQPQHF
TRBJ1-1	once	TRBV29-1	.	TGCAGCGTATCTTACAGTCGGGGGTTCACTGAAGCTTTCTTT	CSVSYSRGFTEAFF
TRBJ2-3	.	TRBV5-1	.	TGCGCCAGCAGCTTGCTTCTCTCCACAGATACGCAGTATTTT	CASSLLLSTDTQYF
TRBJ1-2	.	TRBV28	.	TGTGCCAGCAGTTTAAATCTGGGGAGTTGGCGTGGCTACACCTTC	CASSLNLGSWRGYTF
TRBJ2-1	.	TRBV30	.	TGTGCCTGGGTCCTGGTGCGCGAGCAGTTCTTC	CAWVLVREQFF
TRBJ1-3	.	TRBV6-5	.	TGTGCCAGCACCCAGGGATCTTCTGGAAACACCATATATTTT	CASTQGSSGNTIYF
TRBJ2-2	few	TRBV11-1	TRBD1	TGTGCCAGCAGGGACAGGGAAAACACCGGGGAGCTGTTTTTT	CASRDRENTGELFF
TRBJ2-1	.	TRBV6-2/TRBV6-3	.	TGTGCCAGCAGTCATAACGGTGGTTTCAATGAGCAGTTCTTC	CASSHNGGFNEQFF
TRBJ1-1	.	TRBV10-3	TRBD1	TGTGCCACGACAGGGCCCACTGAAGCTTTCTTT	CATTGPTEAFF
TRBJ2-3	.	TRBV7-9	TRBD2	TGTGCCAGCAGCAGCCGCGGGGGGAGCACAGATACGCAGTATTTT	CASSSRGGSTDTQYF
TRBJ1-5	.	TRBV15	TRBD1	TGTGCCACCAGCAGAGAATTGAGTCAGGGGGATCAGCCCCAGCATTTT	CATSRELSQGDQPQHF
TRBJ2-1	.	TRBV7-9	.	TGTGCCAGCAGCTTAAGACAGGCCTTCTACAATGAGCAGTTCTTC	CASSLRQAFYNEQFF
TRBJ1-2	.	TRBV6-5	TRBD1	TGTGCCAGCACCCAGGGGACAGGGGGGAGCTACACCTTC	CASTQGTGGSYTF
TRBJ2-1	.	TRBV4-1	.	TGCGCCAGCAGCCAATTCGGGATCAACAATGAGCAGTTCTTC	CASSQFGINNEQFF
TRBJ1-1	once	TRBV5-6	.	TGTGCCAGCAGCTACCCCGGATTGGGAGAGGCTTTCTTT	CASSYPGLGEAFF
TRBJ2-1	.	TRBV11-3	.	TGTGCCAGCAGCTTAGCTGCTAGCTCCTACAATGAGCAGTTCTTC	CASSLAASSYNEQFF
TRBJ1-2	.	TRBV15	.	TGTGCCACCAGCAGAGATGTGAGCTCGGGCTACACCTTC	CATSRDVSSGYTF
TRBJ1-1	once	TRBV2	.	TGTGCCAGCAGTGAGGCAGGGCCTAGCACTGAAGCTTTCTTT	CASSEAGPSTEAFF
TRBJ2-2	.	TRBV3-1/TRBV3-2	.	TGTGCCAGCAGCCATTACGGGGGGCACACCGGGGAGCTGTTTTTT	CASSHYGGHTGELFF
TRBJ2-6	.	TRBV27	.	TGTGCCAGCAGTTTCCCTACCGGGGGTTCTGGGGCCAACGTCCTGACTTTC	CASSFPTGGSGANVLTF
TRBJ1-1	.	TRBV20-1	.	TGCAGTGCTGGGCACACTGAAGCTTTCTTT	CSAGHTEAFF
TRBJ2-1	.	TRBV12-3/TRBV12-4	TRBD1	TGTGCCAGCAACTGGGACAGAAATAATGAGCAGTTCTTC	CASNWDRNNEQFF
TRBJ1-1	.	TRBV7-3	.	TGTGCCAGCAGCTCACAGGAGAACACTGAAGCTTTCTTT	CASSSQENTEAFF
TRBJ1-5	.	TRBV6-5	.	TGTGCCACTGCCGACAGTGTGTATAGCAATCAGCCCCAGCATTTT	CATADSVYSNQPQHF